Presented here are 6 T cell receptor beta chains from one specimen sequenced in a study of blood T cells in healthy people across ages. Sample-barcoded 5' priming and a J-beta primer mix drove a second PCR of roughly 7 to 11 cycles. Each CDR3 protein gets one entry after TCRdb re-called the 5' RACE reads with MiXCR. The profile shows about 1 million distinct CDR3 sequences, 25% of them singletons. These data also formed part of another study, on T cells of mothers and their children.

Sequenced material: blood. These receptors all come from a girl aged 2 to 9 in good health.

The CDR3 region is CSAGQLIGGEQYF. CDR3 nucleotide sequence: TGCAGCGCCGGACAGCTGATAGGGGGAGAGCAGTACTTC. The chain combines TRBV29-1 with TRBJ2-7; TRBD1 might be the D (6 bases). Trimming shortened V by 7 bases and J by 7 bases, and 20 bases separated the two germline ends. CDR1 and CDR2 from the germline V gene are SQVTM and ANQGSEA. The CDR3 runs 13 residues.

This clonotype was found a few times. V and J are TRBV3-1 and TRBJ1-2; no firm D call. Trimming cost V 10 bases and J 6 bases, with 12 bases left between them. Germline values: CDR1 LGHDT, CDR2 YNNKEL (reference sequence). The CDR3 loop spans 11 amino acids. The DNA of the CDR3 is TGTGCCACGGAGGGTCCGGATGGCTACACCTTC. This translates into CATEGPDGYTF.

CDR3 sequence reads: CASSRTELIYGYTF. CDR3 DNA sequence: TGTGCCAGCAGCCGAACGGAGCTGATCTATGGCTACACCTTC. The V call is TRBV12-3 or TRBV12-4, the J call TRBJ1-2, with D hard to call. CDR3 length equals 14 residues. Between the trimmed V and J ends, which lost 6 bases and 4 bases, there was a span of 15 bases.

CDR3 in DNA: TGCGCCAGCAGGCTCGGGACAGGTTGGGCAAACACTGAAGCTTTCTTT. Protein sequence: CASRLGTGWANTEAFF. This chain joins TRBV4-3 and TRBJ1-1; 8 bases line up with TRBD1. The germline CDR1 and CDR2 sequences are LGHNA and YSLEER. CDR3 length: 16 residues. Losses at the gene ends were 6 bases for V and 2 bases for J; bases not matched to a gene: 11.

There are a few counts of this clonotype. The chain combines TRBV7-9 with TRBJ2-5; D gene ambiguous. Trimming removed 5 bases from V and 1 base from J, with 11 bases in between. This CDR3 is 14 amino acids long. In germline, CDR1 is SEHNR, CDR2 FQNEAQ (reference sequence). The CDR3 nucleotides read TGTGCCAGCAGCGAAATGGAATCCCAAGAGACCCAGTACTTC. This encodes CASSEMESQETQYF.

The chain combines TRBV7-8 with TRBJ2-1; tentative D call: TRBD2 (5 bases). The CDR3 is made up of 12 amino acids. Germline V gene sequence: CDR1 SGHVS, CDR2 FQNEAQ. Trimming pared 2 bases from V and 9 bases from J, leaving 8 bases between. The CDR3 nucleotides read TGTGCCAGCAGCTTATGGGCGGGTGAGCAGTTCTTC. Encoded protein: CASSLWAGEQFF.